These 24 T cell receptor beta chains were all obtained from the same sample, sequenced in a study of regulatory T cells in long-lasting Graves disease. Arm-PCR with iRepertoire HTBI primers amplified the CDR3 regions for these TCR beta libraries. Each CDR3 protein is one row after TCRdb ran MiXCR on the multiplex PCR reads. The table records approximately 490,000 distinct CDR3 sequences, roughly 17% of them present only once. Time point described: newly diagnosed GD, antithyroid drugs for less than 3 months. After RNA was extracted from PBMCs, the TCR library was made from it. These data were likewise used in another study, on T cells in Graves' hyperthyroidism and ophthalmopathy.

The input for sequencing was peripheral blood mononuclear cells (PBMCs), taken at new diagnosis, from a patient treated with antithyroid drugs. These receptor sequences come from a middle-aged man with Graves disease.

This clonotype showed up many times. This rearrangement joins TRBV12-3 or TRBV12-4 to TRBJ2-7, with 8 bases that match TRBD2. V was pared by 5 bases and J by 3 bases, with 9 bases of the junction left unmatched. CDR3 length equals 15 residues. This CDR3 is CASSPLAGSDYEQYF. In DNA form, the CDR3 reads TGTGCCAGCAGTCCGCTAGCGGGTAGCGACTACGAGCAGTACTTC.

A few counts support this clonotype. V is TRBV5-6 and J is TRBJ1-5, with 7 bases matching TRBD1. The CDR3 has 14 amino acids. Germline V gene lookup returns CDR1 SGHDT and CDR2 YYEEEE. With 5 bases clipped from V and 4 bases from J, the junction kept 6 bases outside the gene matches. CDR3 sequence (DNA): TGTGCCAGCAGGCTACAGGGGCAAAATCAGCCCCAGCATTTT. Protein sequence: CASRLQGQNQPQHF.

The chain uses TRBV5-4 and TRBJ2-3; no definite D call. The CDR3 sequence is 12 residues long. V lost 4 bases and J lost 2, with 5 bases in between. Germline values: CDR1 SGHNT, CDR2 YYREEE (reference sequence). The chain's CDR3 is CASSLHTDTQYF. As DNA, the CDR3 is TGTGCCAGCAGCCTTCACACAGATACGCAGTATTTT.

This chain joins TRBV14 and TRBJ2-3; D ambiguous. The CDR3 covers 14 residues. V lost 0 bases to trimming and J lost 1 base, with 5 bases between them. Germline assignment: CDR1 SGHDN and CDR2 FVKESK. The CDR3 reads CASSQETGTDTQYF. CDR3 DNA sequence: TGTGCCAGCAGCCAAGAAACGGGCACAGATACGCAGTATTTT.

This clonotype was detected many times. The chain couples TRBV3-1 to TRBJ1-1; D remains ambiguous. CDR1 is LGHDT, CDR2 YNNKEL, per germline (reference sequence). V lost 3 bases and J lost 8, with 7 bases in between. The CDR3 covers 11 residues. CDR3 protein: CASSQDREAFF. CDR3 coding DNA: TGTGCCAGCAGCCAGGACCGAGAAGCTTTCTTT.

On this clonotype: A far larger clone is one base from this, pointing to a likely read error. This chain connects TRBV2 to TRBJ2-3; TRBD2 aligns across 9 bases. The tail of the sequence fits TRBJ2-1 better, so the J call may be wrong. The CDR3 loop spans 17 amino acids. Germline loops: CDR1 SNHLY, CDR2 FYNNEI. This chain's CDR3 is CASSEVSRLAGNNGQFF. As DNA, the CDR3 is TGTGCCAGCAGTGAAGTCAGTAGGCTAGCGGGAAACAATGGGCAGTTCTTC.

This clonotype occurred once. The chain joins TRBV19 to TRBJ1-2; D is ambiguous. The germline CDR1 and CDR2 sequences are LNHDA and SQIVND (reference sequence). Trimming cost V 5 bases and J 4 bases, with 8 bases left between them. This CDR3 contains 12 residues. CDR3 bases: TGTGCCAGTAGTTCAAGTCTCTATGGCTACACCTTC. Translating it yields CASSSSLYGYTF.

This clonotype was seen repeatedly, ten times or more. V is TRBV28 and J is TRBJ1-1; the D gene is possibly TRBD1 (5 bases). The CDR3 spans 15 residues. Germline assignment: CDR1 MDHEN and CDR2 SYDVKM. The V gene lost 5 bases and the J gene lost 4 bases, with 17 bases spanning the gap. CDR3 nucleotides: TGTGCCAGCAGTCCACGCGGGGCTGGGGGCACTGAAGCTTTCTTT. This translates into CASSPRGAGGTEAFF.

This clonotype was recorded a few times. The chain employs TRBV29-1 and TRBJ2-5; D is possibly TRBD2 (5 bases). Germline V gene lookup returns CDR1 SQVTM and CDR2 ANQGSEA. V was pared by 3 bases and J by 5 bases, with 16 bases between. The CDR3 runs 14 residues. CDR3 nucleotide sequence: TGCAGCGTTGAGGAGGTTGGTGTTAAGGAGACCCAGTACTTC. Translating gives CSVEEVGVKETQYF.

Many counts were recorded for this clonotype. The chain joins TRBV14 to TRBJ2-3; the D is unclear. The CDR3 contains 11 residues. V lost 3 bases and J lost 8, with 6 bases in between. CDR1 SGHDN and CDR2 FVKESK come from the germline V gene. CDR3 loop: CASSHSSTQYF. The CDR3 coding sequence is TGTGCCAGCAGCCATAGTTCTACGCAGTATTTT.

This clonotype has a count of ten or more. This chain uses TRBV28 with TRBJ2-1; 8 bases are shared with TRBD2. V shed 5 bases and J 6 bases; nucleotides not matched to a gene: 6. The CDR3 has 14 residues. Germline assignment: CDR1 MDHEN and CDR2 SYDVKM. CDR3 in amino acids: CASSPGTRGNEQFF. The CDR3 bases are TGTGCCAGCAGTCCGGGGACTAGGGGCAATGAGCAGTTCTTC.

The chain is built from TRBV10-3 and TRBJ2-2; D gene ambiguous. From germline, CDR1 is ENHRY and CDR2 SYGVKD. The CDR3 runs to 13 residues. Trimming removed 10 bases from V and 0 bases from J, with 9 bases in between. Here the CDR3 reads CATGSANTGELFF. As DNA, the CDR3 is TGTGCCACCGGTTCAGCGAACACCGGGGAGCTGTTTTTT.

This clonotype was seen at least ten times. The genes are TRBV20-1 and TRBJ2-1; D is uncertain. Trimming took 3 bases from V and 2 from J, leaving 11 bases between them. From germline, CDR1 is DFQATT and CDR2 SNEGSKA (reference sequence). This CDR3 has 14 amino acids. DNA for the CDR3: TGCAGTGCTAGCTCTTGGGGTCCCTACAATGAGCAGTTCTTC. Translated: CSASSWGPYNEQFF.

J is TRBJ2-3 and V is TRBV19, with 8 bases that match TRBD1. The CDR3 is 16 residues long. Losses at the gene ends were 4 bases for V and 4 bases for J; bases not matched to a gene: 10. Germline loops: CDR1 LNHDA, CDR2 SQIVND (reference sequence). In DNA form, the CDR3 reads TGTGCCAGTAGTACCTTCGGCAGGGGGCCCGCAGATACGCAGTATTTT. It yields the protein CASSTFGRGPADTQYF. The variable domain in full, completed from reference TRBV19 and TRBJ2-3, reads DGGITQSPKYLFRKEGQNVTLSCEQNLNHDAMYWYRQDPGQGLRLIYYSQIVNDFQKGDIAEGYSVSREKKESFPLTVTSAQKNPTAFYLCASSTFGRGPADTQYFGPGTRLTVL.

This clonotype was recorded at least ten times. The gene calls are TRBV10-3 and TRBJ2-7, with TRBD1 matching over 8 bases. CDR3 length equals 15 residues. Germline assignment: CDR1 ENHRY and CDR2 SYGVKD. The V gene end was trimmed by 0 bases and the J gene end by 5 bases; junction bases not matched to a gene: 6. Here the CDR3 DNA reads TGTGCCATCAGTGAGTCGAGACAGGGGACCCACGAGCAGTACTTC. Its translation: CAISESRQGTHEQYF.

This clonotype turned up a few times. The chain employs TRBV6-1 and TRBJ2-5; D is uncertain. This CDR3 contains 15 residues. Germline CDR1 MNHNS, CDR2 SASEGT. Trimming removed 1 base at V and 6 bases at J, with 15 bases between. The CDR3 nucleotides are TGTGCCAGCAGTGAAGGATCAATAGGCGGAAAGACCCAGTACTTC. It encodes CASSEGSIGGKTQYF.

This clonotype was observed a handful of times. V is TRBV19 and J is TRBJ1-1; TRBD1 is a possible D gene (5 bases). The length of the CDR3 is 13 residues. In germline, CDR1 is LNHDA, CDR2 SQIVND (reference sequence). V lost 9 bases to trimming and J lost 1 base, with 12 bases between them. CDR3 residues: CASGGQTNTEAFF. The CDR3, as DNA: TGTGCCAGCGGAGGACAAACGAACACTGAAGCTTTCTTT.

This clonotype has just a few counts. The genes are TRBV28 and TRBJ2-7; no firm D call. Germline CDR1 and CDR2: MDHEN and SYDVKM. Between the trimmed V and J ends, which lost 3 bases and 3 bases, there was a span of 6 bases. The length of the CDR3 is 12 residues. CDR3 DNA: TGTGCCAGCAGTTTTTCGTACTACGAGCAGTACTTC. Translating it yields CASSFSYYEQYF.

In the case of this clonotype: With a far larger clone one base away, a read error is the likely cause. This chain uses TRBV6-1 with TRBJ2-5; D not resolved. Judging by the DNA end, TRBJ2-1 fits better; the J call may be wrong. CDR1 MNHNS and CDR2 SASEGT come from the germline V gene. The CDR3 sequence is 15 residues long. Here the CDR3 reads CASSEVPAAYDEQFF. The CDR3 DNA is TGTGCCAGCAGTGAAGTCCCCGCGGCCTACGATGAGCAGTTCTTC.

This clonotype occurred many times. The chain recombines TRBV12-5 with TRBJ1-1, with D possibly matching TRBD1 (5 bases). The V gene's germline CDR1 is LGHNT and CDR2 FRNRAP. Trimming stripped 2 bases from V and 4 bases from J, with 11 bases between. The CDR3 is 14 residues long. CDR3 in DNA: TGTGCTAGTGGTTTGTCAGGGTTTGTCACTGAAGCTTTCTTT. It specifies CASGLSGFVTEAFF.

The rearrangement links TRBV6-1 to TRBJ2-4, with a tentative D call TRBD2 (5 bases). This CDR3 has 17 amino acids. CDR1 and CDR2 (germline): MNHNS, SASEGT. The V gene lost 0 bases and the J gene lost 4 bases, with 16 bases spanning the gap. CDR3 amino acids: CASSEARGLGSKNIQYF. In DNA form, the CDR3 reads TGTGCCAGCAGTGAAGCACGCGGGCTGGGGTCGAAAAACATTCAGTACTTC.

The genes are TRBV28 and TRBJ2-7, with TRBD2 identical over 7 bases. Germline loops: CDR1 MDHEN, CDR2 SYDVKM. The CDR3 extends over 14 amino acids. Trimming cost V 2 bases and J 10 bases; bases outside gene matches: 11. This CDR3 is CASSLPGTIRLQYF. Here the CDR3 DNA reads TGTGCCAGCAGTTTACCCGGGACTATAAGGTTACAGTACTTC.

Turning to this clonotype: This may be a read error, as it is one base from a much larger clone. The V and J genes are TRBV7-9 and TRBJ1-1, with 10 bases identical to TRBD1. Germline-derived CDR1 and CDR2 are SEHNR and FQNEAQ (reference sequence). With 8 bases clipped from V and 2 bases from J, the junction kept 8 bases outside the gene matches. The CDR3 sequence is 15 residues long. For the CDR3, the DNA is TGTGCCAGCCAAGACGGGACAGGGGTCAACACTGAAGCTTTCTTT. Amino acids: CASQDGTGVNTEAFF.

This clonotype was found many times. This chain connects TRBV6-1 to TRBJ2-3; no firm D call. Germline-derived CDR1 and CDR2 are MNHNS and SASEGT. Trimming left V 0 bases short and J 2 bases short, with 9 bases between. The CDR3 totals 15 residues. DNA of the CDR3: TGTGCCAGCAGTGAAGCGCTGTCCAACACAGATACGCAGTATTTT. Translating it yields CASSEALSNTDTQYF.